These T cell receptor beta chains were read from a single sample in a study of CD8 T cells in Susac syndrome. TCRdb processed the immunoSEQ multiplex PCR reads anew with MiXCR; each CDR3 protein has one entry. The sample has fewer than 300,000 distinct CDR3 sequences; roughly 81% are singletons. Source material: CD8+ T cells from PBMCs. These receptors were obtained from a human donor with multiple sclerosis. Each CDR3 is given without its conserved first and last residue.

CDR3aa: SAGPGPSGGANVLT
v_gene: TRBV20-1

CDR3aa: ASSPTSGFSYEQY
v_gene: TRBV9

CDR3aa: ASSLRRWDLLPHEQY
v_gene: TRBV28

CDR3aa: ASSSDGYSNQPQH
v_gene: TRBV5-8

CDR3aa: AWSVWRDYSGNTIY
v_gene: TRBV30

CDR3aa: ASSYHSYSNQPQH
v_gene: TRBV12-3/TRBV12-4

CDR3aa: ASSFGGSWPEQF
v_gene: TRBV5-6

CDR3aa: ASSQVAGGRYEQY
v_gene: TRBV4-1

CDR3aa: ASRGTRAYEQY
v_gene: TRBV12-3/TRBV12-4

CDR3aa: ASSVASGRIRDEQF
v_gene: TRBV2

CDR3aa: ASSDQGGNQPQH
v_gene: TRBV6-1

CDR3aa: AWYDRPNYGYT
v_gene: TRBV30

CDR3aa: ASSQGPGWYEQY
v_gene: TRBV4-1

CDR3aa: SARENRGSLNEQF
v_gene: TRBV20-1

CDR3aa: AWSVGTGTYEQY
v_gene: TRBV30

CDR3aa: ASSLRGGDYEQY
v_gene: TRBV19

CDR3aa: ATGARGFDEQY
v_gene: TRBV24-1

CDR3aa: ASSYLGAEAF
v_gene: TRBV6-5

CDR3aa: ASRLPRSSGPNEQF
v_gene: TRBV12-3/TRBV12-4

CDR3aa: ASSLPTIPDTQY
v_gene: TRBV5-4

CDR3aa: ASSVEDSSEQY
v_gene: TRBV9

CDR3aa: SAAPGVVDLGYEQY
v_gene: TRBV20-1

CDR3aa: ATSPRTATEAF
v_gene: TRBV15

CDR3aa: ASRAFWGGVNQPQH
v_gene: TRBV27

CDR3aa: ASSSILDLGDRSYEQY
v_gene: TRBV7-9

CDR3aa: ASSFPPSLLAETQY
v_gene: TRBV7-9